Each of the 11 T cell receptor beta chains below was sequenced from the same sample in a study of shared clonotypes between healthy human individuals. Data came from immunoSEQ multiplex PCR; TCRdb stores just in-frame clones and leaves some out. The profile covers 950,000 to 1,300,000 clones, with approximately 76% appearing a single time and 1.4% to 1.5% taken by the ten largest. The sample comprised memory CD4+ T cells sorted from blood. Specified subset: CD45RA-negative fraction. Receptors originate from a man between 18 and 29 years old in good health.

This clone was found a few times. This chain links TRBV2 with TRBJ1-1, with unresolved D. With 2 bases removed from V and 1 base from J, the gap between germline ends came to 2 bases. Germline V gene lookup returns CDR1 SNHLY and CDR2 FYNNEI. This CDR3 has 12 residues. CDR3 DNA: TGTGCCAGCAGTGAACAGAACACTGAAGCTTTCTTT. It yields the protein CASSEQNTEAFF.

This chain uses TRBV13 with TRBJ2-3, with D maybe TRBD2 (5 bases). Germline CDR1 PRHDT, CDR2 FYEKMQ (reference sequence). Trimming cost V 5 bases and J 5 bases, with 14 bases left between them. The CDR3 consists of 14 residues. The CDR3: CASSLRGLGDTQYF. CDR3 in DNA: TGTGCCAGCAGCCTGAGAGGGCTAGGAGATACGCAGTATTTT. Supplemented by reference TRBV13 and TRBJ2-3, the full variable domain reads AAGVIQSPRHLIKEKRETATLKCYPIPRHDTVYWYQQGPGQDPQFLISFYEKMQSDKGSIPDRFSAQQFSDYHSELNMSSLELGDSALYFCASSLRGLGDTQYFGPGTRLTVL.

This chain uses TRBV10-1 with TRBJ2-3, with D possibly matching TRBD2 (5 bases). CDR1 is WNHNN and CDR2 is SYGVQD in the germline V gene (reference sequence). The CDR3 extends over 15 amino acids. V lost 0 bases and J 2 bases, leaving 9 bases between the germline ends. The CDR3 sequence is CASSESGSVTDTQYF. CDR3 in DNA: TGCGCCAGCAGTGAGTCGGGTAGCGTCACAGATACGCAGTATTTT.

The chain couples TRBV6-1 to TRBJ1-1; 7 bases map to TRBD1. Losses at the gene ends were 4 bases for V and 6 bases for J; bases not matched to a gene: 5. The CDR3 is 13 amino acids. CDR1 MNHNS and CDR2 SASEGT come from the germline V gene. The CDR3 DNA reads TGTGCCAGCAGTGGCTACAGGGGACCTGAAGCTTTCTTT. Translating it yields CASSGYRGPEAFF.

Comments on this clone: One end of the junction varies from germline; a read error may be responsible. The CDR3 is CASSLYLAGGRDIRYF. The CDR3 nucleotides are TGTGCCAGCAGCTTGTACCTAGCGGGGGGCCGTGACATTCGGTACTTC. The chain joins TRBV5-4 to TRBJ2-4, with 11 bases identical to TRBD2. The germline gives CDR1 SGHNT, CDR2 YYREEE (reference sequence). The CDR3 is made up of 16 amino acids.

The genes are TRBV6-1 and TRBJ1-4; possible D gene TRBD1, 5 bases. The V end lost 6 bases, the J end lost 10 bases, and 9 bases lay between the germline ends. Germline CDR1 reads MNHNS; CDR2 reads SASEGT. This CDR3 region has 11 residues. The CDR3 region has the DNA TGTGCCAGCAGCCCCGACAGAAAACTGTTTTTT. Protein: CASSPDRKLFF.

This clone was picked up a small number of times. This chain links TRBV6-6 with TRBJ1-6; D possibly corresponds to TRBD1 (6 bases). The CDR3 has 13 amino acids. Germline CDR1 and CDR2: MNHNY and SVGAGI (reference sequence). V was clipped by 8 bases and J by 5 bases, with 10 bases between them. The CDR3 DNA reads TGTGCCAGCCGTCGACAGGATAATTCACCCCTCCACTTT. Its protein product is CASRRQDNSPLHF.

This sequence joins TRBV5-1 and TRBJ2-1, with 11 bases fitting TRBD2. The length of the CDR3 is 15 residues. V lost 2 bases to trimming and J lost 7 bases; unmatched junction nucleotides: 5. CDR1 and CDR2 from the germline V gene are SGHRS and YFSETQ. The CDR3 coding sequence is TGCGCCAGCAGCTTTGAGGCTAGCGGGGGGAATGAGCAGTTCTTC. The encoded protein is CASSFEASGGNEQFF.

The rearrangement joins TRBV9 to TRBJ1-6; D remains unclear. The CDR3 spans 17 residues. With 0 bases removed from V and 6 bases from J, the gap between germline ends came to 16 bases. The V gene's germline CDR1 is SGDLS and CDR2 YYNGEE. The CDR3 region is CASSVAPPGISNSPLHF. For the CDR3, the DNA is TGTGCCAGCAGCGTAGCCCCTCCGGGCATCTCTAATTCACCCCTCCACTTT.

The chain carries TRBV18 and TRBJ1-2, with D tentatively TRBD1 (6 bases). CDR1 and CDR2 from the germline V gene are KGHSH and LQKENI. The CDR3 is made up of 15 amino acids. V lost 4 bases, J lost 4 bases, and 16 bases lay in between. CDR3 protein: CASSRAGGPSYGYTF. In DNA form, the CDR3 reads TGTGCCAGCTCACGGGCGGGGGGCCCCTCCTATGGCTACACCTTC.

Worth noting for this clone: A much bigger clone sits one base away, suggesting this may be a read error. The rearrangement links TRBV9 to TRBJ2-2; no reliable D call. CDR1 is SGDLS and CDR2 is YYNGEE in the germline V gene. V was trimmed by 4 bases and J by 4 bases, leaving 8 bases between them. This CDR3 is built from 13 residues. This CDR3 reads CASSPRGTGELFF. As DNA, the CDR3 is TGTGCCAGCAGCCCTCGCGGCACCGGGGAGCTGTTTTTT. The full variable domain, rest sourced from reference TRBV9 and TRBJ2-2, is DSGVTQTPKHLITATGQRVTLRCSPRSGDLSVYWYQQSLDQGLQFLIQYYNGEERAKGNILERFSAQQFPDLHSELNLSSLELGDSALYFCASSPRGTGELFFGEGSRLTVL.